One sample yielded the 14 T cell receptor beta chains listed below, sequenced in a study of cytomegalovirus exposure and HLA in healthy donors. PCR used 60 Vbeta primers and 13 Jbeta primers. Profiling relied on immunoSEQ multiplex PCR, and the TCRdb table lists in-frame clones only, not all of them. The sample consists of around 64,000 clones, more than 80% of them appearing once. Material: PBMCs. These receptors originate from a woman younger than 45 in good health and CMV-seropositive.

This clone was counted a single time. J is TRBJ2-7 and V is TRBV4-1; weak D call: TRBD1 (5 bases). The ends were cut back, 0 bases at V and 7 bases at J, with 10 bases in the middle. From germline, CDR1 is MGHRA and CDR2 YSYEKL. This CDR3 is 13 amino acids long. The CDR3 coding sequence is TGCGCCAGCAGCCAAGACAGGGTCGGGGAGCAGTACTTC. It yields the protein CASSQDRVGEQYF.

This chain links TRBV7-7 with TRBJ2-3; the match to TRBD2 covers 9 bases. J was trimmed by 4 bases and V by 2 bases; bases with no gene match: 4. The CDR3 consists of 15 residues. Germline V gives CDR1 SSHAT, CDR2 FNYEAQ (reference sequence). CDR3 sequence: CASSLNSGSSDTQYF. CDR3 in DNA: TGTGCCAGCAGCTTAAATAGCGGGAGCTCAGATACGCAGTATTTT. Full variable domain (outside the CDR3, taken from reference TRBV7-7 and TRBJ2-3): GAGVSQSPRYKVTKRGQDVTLRCDPISSHATLYWYQQALGQGPEFLTYFNYEAQPDKSGLPSDRFSAERPEGSISTLTIQRTEQRDSAMYRCASSLNSGSSDTQYFGPGTRLTVL.

The chain couples TRBV28 to TRBJ1-2; tentatively, D is TRBD1 (6 bases). This CDR3 has 13 amino acids. Trimming removed 6 bases from V and 4 bases from J, with 12 bases in between. Germline CDR1 and CDR2: MDHEN and SYDVKM. In nucleotides, the CDR3 is TGTGCCAGCAGCCGGACAGCCACCTATGGCTACACCTTC. This encodes CASSRTATYGYTF.

This clone was recorded only once. V gene TRBV7-7 combines with J gene TRBJ2-2, with 7 bases lining up with TRBD2. Germline V gene sequence: CDR1 SSHAT, CDR2 FNYEAQ (reference sequence). The CDR3 extends over 16 amino acids. After removal of 6 bases from V and 7 bases from J, the junction contained 14 bases not matched to a gene. The chain's CDR3 is CASSRAGGGRHGELFF. The CDR3 bases are TGTGCCAGCAGTCGAGCCGGGGGAGGGCGTCACGGGGAGCTGTTTTTT.

The chain links TRBV28 to TRBJ1-1, with a tentative D call TRBD1 (6 bases). The CDR3 contains 14 residues. Germline CDR1 MDHEN, CDR2 SYDVKM. Trimming shortened V by 3 bases and J by 6 bases, and 14 bases separated the two germline ends. CDR3 DNA sequence: TGTGCCAGCAGTTTGTCCCTAAGGGGGTCTGAAGCTTTCTTT. Translated: CASSLSLRGSEAFF. The whole variable domain, remainder taken from reference TRBV28 and TRBJ1-1, is DVKVTQSSRYLVKRTGEKVFLECVQDMDHENMFWYRQDPGLGLRLIYFSYDVKMKEKGDIPEGYSVSREKKERFSLILESASTNQTSMYLCASSLSLRGSEAFFGQGTRLTVV.

V usage is TRBV27 and J usage is TRBJ2-3; 12 bases agree with TRBD2. Germline V CDR1 and CDR2: MNHEY, SMNVEV (reference sequence). V shed 5 bases and J 6 bases; nucleotides not matched to a gene: 12. The CDR3 is 17 amino acids. CDR3 bases: TGTGCCAGCAGTACGGGCCAGACTAGCGGGAGACTGGATACGCAGTATTTT. Translation gives CASSTGQTSGRLDTQYF.

The chain recombines TRBV10-3 with TRBJ1-1, with no clear D. Trimming left V 6 bases short and J 4 bases short, with 18 bases between. There are 15 residues in the CDR3. Germline V gene lookup returns CDR1 ENHRY and CDR2 SYGVKD. The CDR3, as DNA: TGTGCCATCAGCCCTATTGGGAGCCGGGGCACTGAAGCTTTCTTT. Its translation is CAISPIGSRGTEAFF.

The CDR3 loop is CASSEPGHVQETQYF. Written as DNA, the CDR3 is TGTGCCAGCAGTGAACCGGGACACGTGCAAGAGACCCAGTACTTC. This chain uses TRBV6-1 with TRBJ2-5; D perhaps matches TRBD1 (6 bases). V lost 2 bases, J lost 2 bases, and 12 bases lay in between. In germline, CDR1 is MNHNS, CDR2 SASEGT. The CDR3 runs 15 residues.

This clone is a singleton in its sample. The chain combines TRBV30 with TRBJ1-6; tentatively, D is TRBD1 (5 bases). Trimming cost V 3 bases and J 5 bases, with 8 bases left between them. The CDR3 totals 13 residues. CDR1 is GTSNPN and CDR2 is SVGIG in the germline V gene (reference sequence). The CDR3 spells CAWRWGDNSPLHF. CDR3 DNA sequence: TGTGCCTGGAGGTGGGGGGATAATTCACCCCTCCACTTT.

The chain has TRBV25-1 and TRBJ2-5; possible D gene TRBD1, 6 bases. The CDR3 consists of 14 residues. V lost 4 bases and J lost 2, with 11 bases in between. Germline lookup yields CDR1 MGHDK and CDR2 SYGVNS. This chain's CDR3 is CASSAHRDQETQYF. DNA of the CDR3: TGTGCCAGCAGTGCTCACAGGGATCAAGAGACCCAGTACTTC.

The genes are TRBV11-2 and TRBJ2-5; D might be TRBD2 (6 bases). The CDR3 spans 14 residues. Trimming shortened V by 5 bases and J by 4 bases, and 14 bases separated the two germline ends. From germline, CDR1 is SGHAT and CDR2 FQNNGV. This CDR3 reads CASSAGLLVETQYF. CDR3 nucleotides: TGTGCCAGCAGCGCGGGACTCCTAGTAGAGACCCAGTACTTC. The full variable domain, in which reference TRBV11-2 and TRBJ2-5 provide the parts outside the CDR3, is EAGVAQSPRYKIIEKRQSVAFWCNPISGHATLYWYQQILGQGPKLLIQFQNNGVVDDSQLPKDRFSAERLKGVDSTLKIQPAKLEDSAVYLCASSAGLLVETQYFGPGTRLLVL.

The gene calls are TRBV7-2 and TRBJ1-5; 7 bases map to TRBD1. Germline V gene lookup returns CDR1 SGHTA and CDR2 FQGNSA. V lost 5 bases, J lost 6 bases, and 10 bases stayed unmatched. The CDR3 runs to 15 residues. CDR3 in DNA: TGTGCCAGCAGCCCGCACAGGGGTGTGGGTCAGCCCCAGCATTTT. Protein sequence: CASSPHRGVGQPQHF.

The chain carries TRBV29-1 and TRBJ1-1; D is uncertain. V shed 4 bases and J shed 1 base, with 16 bases lying between them. This CDR3 spans 15 amino acids. Germline assignment: CDR1 SQVTM and CDR2 ANQGSEA. The DNA of the CDR3 is TGCAGCGTTGTGTTAGGAAGACTAAGGAACACTGAAGCTTTCTTT. Amino acids: CSVVLGRLRNTEAFF.

This chain joins TRBV18 and TRBJ1-4, with D perhaps TRBD1 (6 bases). CDR1 is KGHSH and CDR2 is LQKENI in the germline V gene. V was pared by 5 bases and J by 6 bases, with 19 bases between. The CDR3 consists of 16 residues. In DNA form, the CDR3 reads TGTGCCAGCTCAACAGGGTACAGTGCCCAGGATGAAAAACTGTTTTTT. Its protein is CASSTGYSAQDEKLFF.